The 2 T cell receptor beta chains reported below all come from one sample, sequenced in a study of blood T cells in healthy people across ages. PCR was performed a second time for 7 to 11 cycles using a sample-barcoded 5' primer and a J-beta primer mix. TCRdb used MiXCR to reprocess the 5' RACE reads, holding one entry per CDR3 protein. This sample carries some 670,000 distinct CDR3 sequences, approximately 52% of them seen once, and the ten largest clones take approximately 15%. The sequencing sample was made of blood. These receptors all come from a woman aged 80 or over in good health.

The chain carries TRBV12-3 or TRBV12-4 and TRBJ2-5, with TRBD1 as a possible D gene (6 bases). Trimming cost V 0 bases and J 1 base, with 12 bases left between them. This CDR3 has 16 residues. The DNA of the CDR3 is TGTGCCAGCAGTTTAGCGATAACAGGGTTCCAAGAGACCCAGTACTTC. It is translated as CASSLAITGFQETQYF.

V is TRBV2 and J is TRBJ1-3; TRBD1 matches 11 bases. The CDR3 contains 14 residues. V lost 8 bases to trimming and J lost 4 bases; unmatched junction nucleotides: 4. CDR1 is SNHLY, CDR2 FYNNEI, per germline. The CDR3 DNA follows: TGTGCCAGCGGACAGGGGGCGGGAGGAAACACCATATATTTT. It codes for CASGQGAGGNTIYF.